This TCR beta chain was documented in a study of blood T cell repertoires in COVID-19. Seattle-derived patients entered the study during active infection and were followed longitudinally. From germline, CDR1 is SGHDT and CDR2 YYEEEE. Trimming stripped 6 bases from V and 2 bases from J, with 5 bases between. The CDR3 runs 12 residues. Here immunoSEQ multiplex PCR was the method, and the copy in TCRdb shows in-frame clones only, minus some. The sample yields 150,000 to 250,000 clones, about 85% seen once. The chain employs TRBV5-6 and TRBJ2-2; D is undetermined. Sequencing was carried out using peripheral blood. The TCR was taken from a woman aged 40 to 49 with COVID-19, enrolled during active disease. CDR3 nucleotide sequence: TGTGCCAGCACTCGTAACACCGGGGAGCTGTTTTTT. Translation gives CASTRNTGELFF.